A selection of T cell receptor beta chains follows, all from one sample in a study of OX40 agonist ivuxolimab in advanced cancers. Here immunoSEQ multiplex PCR was the method, and the copy in TCRdb shows in-frame clones only, minus some. Here the sample spans tens of thousands of clones, approximately 90% being singletons. The sequences come from CD4+ or CD8+ T cells sorted from blood, collected in a trial of the OX40 agonist ivuxolimab. These receptors were collected from an adult with an advanced solid tumor such as melanoma, head and neck, liver or kidney cancer. The CDR3 runs from the conserved cysteine through the conserved F or W. The D gene is left open where the match is weak. Expanded clones are given a class, and other clones once, few, many or no size at all.

J gene,clone size,D gene,V gene,CDR3 DNA,CDR3 protein
TRBJ1-3,-,-,TRBV7-2,TGTGCCAGCAGCTCGGACTCTGGAAACACCATATATTTT,CASSSDSGNTIYF
TRBJ2-2,-,TRBD2,TRBV30,TGTGCCTGGAAGGTAGCGGGGTCCACCGGGGAGCTGTTTTTT,CAWKVAGSTGELFF
TRBJ2-7,-,-,TRBV20-1,TGCAGTGCCCCTAGGTCCTACGAGCAGTACTTC,CSAPRSYEQYF
TRBJ2-1,-,-,TRBV6-5,TGTGCCAGCAGTTTGAGACGGGAACGAGAGCAGTTCTTC,CASSLRREREQFF
TRBJ1-1,once,-,TRBV6-1,TGTGCCAGCAGTGAAGTGTTTGGGAACACTGAAGCTTTCTTT,CASSEVFGNTEAFF
TRBJ2-5,-,-,TRBV5-1,TGCGCCAGCAGCTTGGGGGACGGGAGGACAGAAGAGACCCAGTACTTC,CASSLGDGRTEETQYF
TRBJ1-4,-,-,TRBV28,TGTGCCAGCAGCACTAATGAAAAACTGTTTTTT,CASSTNEKLFF
TRBJ1-1,-,-,TRBV7-9,TGTGCCAGCAGCTTAGACCCAGGGAAAGCTTTCTTT,CASSLDPGKAFF
TRBJ1-5,-,TRBD1,TRBV6-1,TGTGCCAGCAGGGGGACAGGGGGCGGTCAGCCCCAGCATTTT,CASRGTGGGQPQHF
TRBJ1-2,-,-,TRBV7-3,TGTGCCAGCAGCTTAACCGGGGGCTATGGCTACACCTTC,CASSLTGGYGYTF
TRBJ2-6,-,TRBD2,TRBV28,TGTGCCAGCAGTTCATCGGCGGGGGGCCACTCTGGGGCCAACGTCCTGACTTTC,CASSSSAGGHSGANVLTF
TRBJ1-4,-,TRBD1,TRBV2,TGTGCCAGCAGCCGCGGACAGGGAACTAATGAAAAACTGTTTTTT,CASSRGQGTNEKLFF
TRBJ1-6,-,-,TRBV28,TGTGCCAGCAGTTTGGGGAATTCACCCCTCCACTTT,CASSLGNSPLHF
TRBJ2-2,-,-,TRBV9,TGTGCCAGCAGCGCCGAGGGGTACACCGGGGAGCTGTTTTTT,CASSAEGYTGELFF